This T cell receptor (beta chain) was obtained from a study of blood T cell repertoires in COVID-19. Study overall: Whether acute or convalescent, the COVID-19 samples came from the United States, Italy and Spain.

CDR1 and CDR2 from the germline V gene are SNHLY and FYNNEI. The CDR3 is 15 residues long. The J segment lost 0 bases and the V segment lost 6 bases, leaving 5 bases of the junction unmatched. This clone was seen a few times. Original processing methods: Using reference gene primer amplification, nucleated cell counts were estimated. Sequenced by immunoSEQ multiplex PCR; TCRdb stores in-frame clones only, minus some. That table supplies the V and J calls and clone size; D and trimming were determined from the DNA. The profile shows about 360,000 clones, 80% to 90% of them singletons. This TCR was recovered from a man aged 25 to 40 with active or convalescent COVID-19. The genes are TRBV2 and TRBJ2-3, with 8 bases that match TRBD1. Sequenced material: peripheral blood. CDR3 sequence (DNA): TGTGCCAGCAGGGAACAGGGGGTCAGCACAGATACGCAGTATTTT. Its translation: CASREQGVSTDTQYF. The variable domain in full, completed from reference TRBV2 and TRBJ2-3, reads EPEVTQTPSHQVTQMGQEVILRCVPISNHLYFYWYRQILGQKVEFLVSFYNNEISEKSEIFDDQFSVERPDGSNFTLKIRSTKLEDSAMYFCASREQGVSTDTQYFGPGTRLTVL.